The 6 T cell receptor beta chains below all came from one sample that was sequenced in a study of T cells in Graves' hyperthyroidism and ophthalmopathy. TCR beta CDR3 sequences were amplified from RNA transcripts. Primed by the HTBI set, a first-round RT-PCR was run on the TCR CDR3. A single record per CDR3 protein comes from TCRdb applying MiXCR to the multiplex PCR reads. The sample yields 530,000 or so distinct CDR3 sequences, around 46% seen once. Sequencing was done on a sample of peripheral blood or thyroid tissue (not recorded which). The receptors stem from a woman aged 18-30 years with Graves' hyperthyroidism.

This clonotype showed up many times. The rearrangement links TRBV18 to TRBJ1-4; D is unclear. The germline V gene has CDR1 KGHSH and CDR2 LQKENI. The CDR3 runs to 14 residues. Trimming pared 0 bases from V and 8 bases from J, leaving 10 bases between. The CDR3 protein is CASSPPRPDEKLFF. DNA for the CDR3: TGTGCCAGCTCACCACCACGCCCCGACGAAAAACTGTTTTTT.

This clonotype was observed at least ten times. The rearrangement links TRBV3-1 to TRBJ1-2; possible D gene TRBD1, 5 bases. Germline CDR1 LGHDT, CDR2 YNNKEL (reference sequence). The CDR3 is made up of 13 amino acids. Trimming cost V 1 base and J 8 bases, with 11 bases left between them. CDR3 protein: CASSQARVGGYTF. Here the CDR3 DNA reads TGTGCCAGCAGCCAAGCCAGGGTCGGCGGCTACACCTTC. Looking up the rest from reference TRBV3-1 and TRBJ1-2 gives the full variable domain: DTAVSQTPKYLVTQMGNDKSIKCEQNLGHDTMYWYKQDSKKFLKIMFSYNNKELIINETVPNRFSPKSPDKAHLNLHINSLELGDSAVYFCASSQARVGGYTFGSGTRLTVV.

This clonotype was observed many times. This chain joins TRBV29-1 and TRBJ2-5, with 12 nucleotides matching TRBD2. This CDR3 contains 15 residues. Trimming removed 7 bases from V and 5 bases from J; junction bases left unmatched: 11. Germline CDR1 reads SQVTM; CDR2 reads ANQGSEA. The CDR3 DNA reads TGCAGCGGATGGCTGACTAGCGGGAGCTGGGAGACCCAGTACTTC. Its translation: CSGWLTSGSWETQYF.

The V call is TRBV10-3, the J call TRBJ1-6, with TRBD1 matching over 8 bases. The junction had 4 bases not matched to a gene; V was cut back by 3 bases and J by 6 bases. The length of the CDR3 is 15 residues. Per germline, CDR1 ENHRY and CDR2 SYGVKD. CDR3 bases: TGTGCCATCAGTGACCGGACAGGGAGTAATTCACCCCTCCACTTT. It yields the protein CAISDRTGSNSPLHF.

This clonotype has just one count. At one of its ends the junction is not consistent with the germline gene, which may arise from a read error. The genes are TRBV29-1 and TRBJ1-3; no definite D call. The CDR3 loop spans 10 amino acids. The germline V gene has CDR1 SQVTM and CDR2 ANQGSEA. The CDR3 is CSAAGITIYF. The CDR3 region has the DNA TGCAGCGCCGCTGGAATCACCATATATTTT.

The J gene is TRBJ2-1, the V gene TRBV15; 10 nucleotides align to TRBD2. The germline CDR1 and CDR2 sequences are LNHNV and YYDKDF (reference sequence). The V segment lost 2 bases and the J segment 7 bases; nucleotides outside the gene matches: 5. The CDR3 runs 15 residues. Written as DNA, the CDR3 is TGTGCCACCAGCAGATCACTAGCGGGAAGTAATGAGCAGTTCTTC. Protein product: CATSRSLAGSNEQFF.